A single sample is the source of the 10 T cell receptor beta chains below, sequenced in a study of CD8 T cells in ankylosing spondylitis. TCRdb redid the calling of the 5' RACE reads with MiXCR, one entry per CDR3 protein. The profile shows about 42,000 distinct CDR3 sequences, under 5% of them singletons. The sequenced sample consisted of blood, either unsorted or a sorted T cell fraction (not recorded which). Receptor source: a female donor with ankylosing spondylitis or in good health (not recorded which).

The chain has TRBV9 and TRBJ1-2; weak D call: TRBD1 (6 bases). Germline values: CDR1 SGDLS, CDR2 YYNGEE. The V and J ends lost 4 bases and 3 bases respectively, with 13 bases between them. This CDR3 has 14 amino acids. CDR3 loop: CASSRTGSHYGYTF. The CDR3 coding sequence is TGTGCCAGCAGCCGAACAGGGTCCCACTATGGCTACACCTTC.

The chain is built from TRBV9 and TRBJ1-6, with D possibly TRBD1 on 5 matching bases. The V end lost 3 bases, the J end lost 10 bases, and 14 bases lay between the germline ends. Germline V gives CDR1 SGDLS, CDR2 YYNGEE. The CDR3 loop spans 14 amino acids. CDR3 in DNA: TGTGCCAGCAGCGCCAGGGTATCTATGTCACCCCTCCACTTT. Translation: CASSARVSMSPLHF.

In its sample, this clonotype was seen many times. The V and J genes are TRBV9 and TRBJ1-1, with TRBD1 as a possible D gene (6 bases). The V end was cut by 4 bases, the J end by 4 bases, with 17 bases between. CDR3 length: 15 amino acids. CDR1 and CDR2 (germline): SGDLS, YYNGEE. The CDR3 DNA follows: TGTGCCAGCAGCCCTCCCGGGGGGCGGGGCACTGAAGCTTTCTTT. Translating it yields CASSPPGGRGTEAFF.

This clonotype showed up many times. J is TRBJ1-2 and V is TRBV9; D ambiguous. CDR3 length: 15 residues. V was trimmed by 0 bases and J by 4 bases, leaving 13 bases between them. Germline V CDR1 and CDR2: SGDLS, YYNGEE. CDR3 residues: CASSVVAQMGYGYTF. CDR3 bases: TGTGCCAGCAGCGTAGTTGCCCAAATGGGCTATGGCTACACCTTC.

The sample holds many counts of this clonotype. The genes are TRBV9 and TRBJ1-1; the D gene is possibly TRBD1 (6 bases). The CDR3 has 15 residues. CDR1 is SGDLS and CDR2 is YYNGEE in the germline V gene. The V gene lost 0 bases and the J gene lost 4 bases, with 13 bases spanning the gap. In DNA, the CDR3 is TGTGCCAGCAGCGTAGGGGGGGGGCTTAGCACTGAAGCTTTCTTT. This translates into CASSVGGGLSTEAFF.

This clonotype was picked up many times. The chain carries TRBV9 and TRBJ1-2; a weak D match, TRBD1 (6 bases). The CDR3 totals 13 residues. Germline-derived CDR1 and CDR2 are SGDLS and YYNGEE. V was cut by 4 bases and J by 6 bases, with 13 bases left in between. The CDR3 region is CASSPREGDGYTF. The CDR3 DNA is TGTGCCAGCAGCCCGCGGGAGGGGGATGGCTACACCTTC.

The chain combines TRBV4-2 with TRBJ2-1; D call uncertain. The V gene lost 8 bases and the J gene lost 6 bases, with 23 bases spanning the gap. The CDR3 loop spans 16 amino acids. Germline lookup yields CDR1 LGHNA and CDR2 YNFKEQ. The CDR3 is CASCQQVHPDPNEQFF. In DNA form, the CDR3 reads TGTGCCAGCTGTCAGCAGGTGCACCCAGACCCCAATGAGCAGTTCTTC.

This clonotype was found many times. V usage is TRBV9 and J usage is TRBJ1-1; TRBD1 matches 8 bases. This CDR3 has 15 amino acids. V was clipped by 3 bases and J by 1 base; unmatched bases: 5. Looked up from germline, CDR1 is SGDLS and CDR2 is YYNGEE. CDR3 in amino acids: CASSEDRETNTEAFF. For the CDR3, the DNA is TGTGCCAGCAGCGAGGACAGGGAAACGAACACTGAAGCTTTCTTT.

This clonotype was counted ten times or more. The chain couples TRBV9 to TRBJ1-5; 7 positions agree with TRBD1. CDR3 length: 15 residues. The germline V gene has CDR1 SGDLS and CDR2 YYNGEE. The J segment lost 4 bases and the V segment lost 4 bases, leaving 8 bases of the junction unmatched. CDR3 protein: CASSRGPRWNQPQHF. The CDR3 bases are TGTGCCAGCAGCAGGGGGCCCAGATGGAATCAGCCCCAGCATTTT.

This clonotype was seen at least ten times. The V and J genes are TRBV9 and TRBJ2-1; D assignment may be TRBD1 or TRBD2 (5 bases each). The germline V gene has CDR1 SGDLS and CDR2 YYNGEE. Trimming took off 0 bases at V and 0 bases at J, with 13 bases between the two ends. The CDR3 spans 17 residues. This CDR3 is CASSVGGRTFSYNEQFF. The CDR3 region has the DNA TGTGCCAGCAGCGTAGGGGGACGGACATTCTCCTACAATGAGCAGTTCTTC.